This TCR beta chain comes out of a study of shared clonotypes between healthy human individuals. The germline V gene has CDR1 SGHRS and CDR2 YFSETQ. This CDR3 has 16 residues. The trim removed 4 bases at V and 2 bases at J, leaving 9 bases unmatched. Subsets obtained from CD4+ cells comprised CD45RA+ naive and CD45RA-negative memory cells. Method: immunoSEQ multiplex PCR; TCRdb's copy keeps in-frame clones and lacks some. The sample comprises some 660,000 clones, 60% to 75% of which are singletons, and 1.5% to 2% rests with the top ten. This chain joins TRBV5-1 and TRBJ1-3, with TRBD1 identical over 7 bases. Sequencing input: memory CD4+ T cells sorted from blood. Subset of the sample: CD45RA-negative fraction. The TCR was taken from a woman in her twenties or thirties in good health. The CDR3 protein is CASSPEGTGAGNTIYF. The CDR3 DNA reads TGCGCCAGCAGCCCAGAGGGAACAGGGGCTGGAAACACCATATATTTT.